Listed below are T cell receptor beta chains from one sample, sequenced in a study of T cells of healthy individuals. From the 5' RACE reads, TCRdb called clonotypes with MiXCR, one entry per CDR3 protein. The sample includes approximately 89,000 distinct CDR3 sequences, roughly 5.1% of them seen just once. These receptors all stem from a female donor in good health. Both conserved end residues are part of each CDR3. Fields, in order: J gene, V gene, CDR3 protein.

j_gene: TRBJ1-1; v_gene: TRBV29-1; CDR3aa: CSALPPTGTGSSEAFF
j_gene: TRBJ2-4; v_gene: TRBV7-2; CDR3aa: CASSPRTGRAKNIQYF
j_gene: TRBJ2-7; v_gene: TRBV7-9; CDR3aa: CASSPQGSSYEQYF
j_gene: TRBJ2-3; v_gene: TRBV4-2; CDR3aa: CASSQEVLRGDTQYF
j_gene: TRBJ1-5; v_gene: TRBV27; CDR3aa: CASSPLASNQPQHF
j_gene: TRBJ1-2; v_gene: TRBV5-6; CDR3aa: CASSESLGGLGYGYTF
j_gene: TRBJ2-1; v_gene: TRBV28; CDR3aa: CASSSSGGQFF
j_gene: TRBJ1-2; v_gene: TRBV2; CDR3aa: CASIILGGLQNYGYTF
j_gene: TRBJ2-7; v_gene: TRBV27; CDR3aa: CASSTGGYEQYF
j_gene: TRBJ2-1; v_gene: TRBV25-1; CDR3aa: CASSKPGPTENEQFF
j_gene: TRBJ1-3; v_gene: TRBV6-6; CDR3aa: CASSPPGLSGNTIYF
j_gene: TRBJ2-6; v_gene: TRBV9; CDR3aa: CASSMGTARSGANVLTF
j_gene: TRBJ2-1; v_gene: TRBV24-1; CDR3aa: CATSDLTLAGSGNEQFF
j_gene: TRBJ2-2; v_gene: TRBV19; CDR3aa: CASSKGQTNGELFF
j_gene: TRBJ1-1; v_gene: TRBV5-1; CDR3aa: CASSSNRGGGTEAFF
j_gene: TRBJ2-1; v_gene: TRBV7-2; CDR3aa: CASSLHLRPGVNEQFF
j_gene: TRBJ2-7; v_gene: TRBV28; CDR3aa: CASSPTIKDEQYF